The 25 T cell receptor beta chains below were found in one sample sequenced in a study of early T cells in non-severe SARS-CoV-2 infection. TCRdb reanalysed the 5' RACE reads using MiXCR and keeps one entry per CDR3 protein. The sample carries some 97,000 distinct CDR3 sequences, around 10% recorded once. Specimen: whole blood, collected at baseline. These receptors originate from an adult who was a healthcare worker with PCR-confirmed SARS-CoV-2 infection or an uninfected control (not recorded which).

This clonotype was picked up many times. The gene calls are TRBV19 and TRBJ1-1; no reliable D call. There are 16 residues in the CDR3. Germline V lookup: CDR1 LNHDA, CDR2 SQIVND (reference sequence). V lost 3 bases, J lost 4 bases, and 18 bases lay in between. The CDR3 bases are TGTGCCAGTAGTATGATATCGGATCGCGGGAGCACTGAAGCTTTCTTT. This sequence encodes CASSMISDRGSTEAFF. Full variable domain (outside the CDR3, taken from reference TRBV19 and TRBJ1-1): DGGITQSPKYLFRKEGQNVTLSCEQNLNHDAMYWYRQDPGQGLRLIYYSQIVNDFQKGDIAEGYSVSREKKESFPLTVTSAQKNPTAFYLCASSMISDRGSTEAFFGQGTRLTVV.

This clonotype was counted ten times or more. This chain uses TRBV7-6 with TRBJ2-2; D is unresolved. The CDR3 consists of 15 residues. The V end lost 1 base, the J end lost 0 bases, and 6 bases lay between the germline ends. Germline CDR1 reads SGHVS; CDR2 reads FNYEAQ. CDR3 amino acids: CASSLDLSNTGELFF. As DNA, the CDR3 is TGTGCCAGCAGCTTAGACCTATCGAACACCGGGGAGCTGTTTTTT.

V usage is TRBV20-1 and J usage is TRBJ2-5; D is ambiguous. V shed 0 bases and J shed 5 bases, with 10 bases lying between them. The germline gives CDR1 DFQATT, CDR2 SNEGSKA (reference sequence). The CDR3 spans 13 residues. The CDR3 DNA is TGCAGTGCTAGAGATACGCAGATTGAGACCCAGTACTTC. It codes for CSARDTQIETQYF.

The rearrangement links TRBV7-2 to TRBJ2-3, with a tentative D call TRBD2 (5 bases). The V gene's germline CDR1 is SGHTA and CDR2 FQGNSA. The CDR3 runs 14 residues. Trimming took 5 bases from V and 2 from J, leaving 11 bases between them. CDR3 sequence reads: CASSRRLLTDTQYF. The CDR3 region has the DNA TGTGCCAGCAGCCGTAGACTACTCACAGATACGCAGTATTTT.

V usage is TRBV20-1 and J usage is TRBJ1-4; no definite D call. The CDR3 is 13 amino acids. The V end lost 0 bases, the J end lost 7 bases, and 9 bases lay between the germline ends. Germline CDR1 DFQATT, CDR2 SNEGSKA (reference sequence). The DNA of the CDR3 is TGCAGTGCTAGAGATTCGGCTCTTGAAAAACTGTTTTTT. This sequence encodes CSARDSALEKLFF.

The sample holds many counts of this clonotype. The rearrangement uses TRBV12-3 or TRBV12-4 and TRBJ2-3, with D unresolved. V lost 8 bases to trimming and J lost 2 bases, with 11 bases between them. This CDR3 has 13 residues. The CDR3 coding sequence is TGTGCCAGCCTAAAGGGCCCCACAGATACGCAGTATTTT. This encodes CASLKGPTDTQYF.

This clonotype was seen at least ten times. V gene TRBV10-3 combines with J gene TRBJ2-2; D is possibly TRBD1 (6 bases). The CDR3 covers 14 residues. Germline V gene sequence: CDR1 ENHRY, CDR2 SYGVKD. V lost 7 bases and J lost 2, with 11 bases in between. DNA of the CDR3: TGTGCCATCACCCCGGACAGCAACACCGGGGAGCTGTTTTTT. This sequence encodes CAITPDSNTGELFF.

A few counts support this clonotype. The genes are TRBV6-1 and TRBJ2-7; TRBD1 is a possible D gene (6 bases). V was pared by 1 base and J by 1 base, with 23 bases between. There are 19 residues in the CDR3. Germline V CDR1 and CDR2: MNHNS, SASEGT. The CDR3 is CASSEGWLDRTENSYEQYF. The CDR3 DNA sequence: TGTGCCAGCAGTGAAGGGTGGCTGGACCGGACAGAGAATTCCTACGAGCAGTACTTC.

This sequence joins TRBV29-1 and TRBJ2-7, with TRBD1 identical over 8 bases. Germline CDR1 SQVTM, CDR2 ANQGSEA. V lost 6 bases to trimming and J lost 4 bases; unmatched junction nucleotides: 8. The CDR3 spans 13 residues. The CDR3 nucleotides are TGCAGCGTGACAACGGGACAGGTTTACGAGCAGTACTTC. Protein sequence: CSVTTGQVYEQYF.

Only a few counts were recorded for this clonotype. V usage is TRBV24-1 and J usage is TRBJ2-1; the D call may be TRBD1 or TRBD2 (5 bases each). Trimming left V 4 bases short and J 7 bases short, with 16 bases between. CDR1 is KGHDR, CDR2 SFDVKD, per germline. The CDR3 consists of 15 residues. CDR3 in DNA: TGTGCCACCAGTGAGGCCGGGACGGGGACGAATGAGCAGTTCTTC. Its protein is CATSEAGTGTNEQFF.

In its sample, this clonotype was seen a few times. The rearrangement links TRBV7-6 to TRBJ2-3, with unresolved D. V was pared by 1 base and J by 2 bases, with 7 bases between. The CDR3 runs 14 residues. Germline CDR1 reads SGHVS; CDR2 reads FNYEAQ. The CDR3 here is CASSLGAITDTQYF. CDR3 sequence (DNA): TGTGCCAGCAGCTTAGGGGCTATCACAGATACGCAGTATTTT.

This chain links TRBV20-1 with TRBJ2-5; TRBD2 agrees at 7 bases. CDR1 and CDR2 from the germline V gene are DFQATT and SNEGSKA (reference sequence). CDR3 length equals 15 residues. Losses at the gene ends were 5 bases for V and 1 base for J; bases not matched to a gene: 10. CDR3 in DNA: TGCAGTGCTGGAGCTACTAGCGATATCCAAGAGACCCAGTACTTC. It encodes CSAGATSDIQETQYF.

This clonotype has ten or more counts. This chain links TRBV6-2 or TRBV6-3 with TRBJ2-7, with D tentatively TRBD1 or TRBD2 (5 bases each). CDR3 length equals 16 residues. Germline lookup yields CDR1 MNHEY and CDR2 SVGEGT. V lost 6 bases, J lost 6 bases, and 24 bases lay in between. CDR3 region: CASSNLGTARQSEQYF. As DNA, the CDR3 is TGTGCCAGCAGCAACCTCGGGACCGCCCGCCAGAGCGAGCAGTACTTC.

This clonotype has a handful of counts. V gene TRBV19 combines with J gene TRBJ1-4, with D maybe TRBD1 (6 bases). V was pared by 5 bases and J by 8 bases, with 18 bases between. The CDR3 spans 15 residues. Looked up from germline, CDR1 is LNHDA and CDR2 is SQIVND (reference sequence). The CDR3 is CASSARGGRKEKLFF. The CDR3 nucleotides read TGTGCCAGTAGTGCCCGTGGGGGGCGGAAGGAAAAACTGTTTTTT.

This chain uses TRBV6-5 with TRBJ1-5; D is uncertain. Trimming cost V 0 bases and J 5 bases, with 5 bases left between them. The CDR3 sequence is 13 residues long. CDR1 and CDR2 from the germline V gene are MNHEY and SVGAGI. The CDR3 DNA reads TGTGCCAGCAGTTACTCGGAGGATCAGCCCCAGCATTTT. This sequence encodes CASSYSEDQPQHF.

This clonotype was found a few times. CDR3 region: CASSLSGLSDEQFF. CDR3 nucleotide sequence: TGTGCCAGCAGTTTAAGCGGTTTATCGGATGAGCAGTTCTTC. V gene TRBV12-3 or TRBV12-4 combines with J gene TRBJ2-1; perhaps TRBD2 as D (5 bases). Trimming removed 2 bases at V and 8 bases at J, with 13 bases between. The CDR3 runs 14 residues.

The chain recombines TRBV30 with TRBJ2-1; 9 nucleotides align to TRBD2. CDR3 length: 15 amino acids. The V gene's germline CDR1 is GTSNPN and CDR2 SVGIG (reference sequence). The CDR3 nucleotides read TGTGCTTTGGCGGGGGGGCCAGGATCCTACAATGAGCAGTTCTTC. Translated, it gives CALAGGPGSYNEQFF.

The chain carries TRBV20-1 and TRBJ2-2, with D tentatively TRBD2 (6 bases). CDR3 length: 13 residues. Germline V CDR1 and CDR2: DFQATT, SNEGSKA (reference sequence). Trimming removed 7 bases at V and 2 bases at J, with 11 bases between. CDR3 protein: CSGLEGNTGELFF. The CDR3 DNA reads as TGCAGTGGACTGGAGGGTAACACCGGGGAGCTGTTTTTT.

The sample holds a few counts of this clonotype. The rearrangement joins TRBV5-6 to TRBJ2-2; the match to TRBD2 covers 7 bases. Germline loops: CDR1 SGHDT, CDR2 YYEEEE. The length of the CDR3 is 16 residues. With 5 bases clipped from V and 3 bases from J, the junction kept 10 bases outside the gene matches. The CDR3 here is CASSLREEWDTGELFF. The CDR3 nucleotides are TGTGCCAGCAGTTTACGGGAGGAGTGGGACACCGGGGAGCTGTTTTTT. Full variable domain (missing parts from reference TRBV5-6 and TRBJ2-2): DAGVTQSPTHLIKTRGQQVTLRCSPKSGHDTVSWYQQALGQGPQFIFQYYEEEERQRGNFPDRFSGHQFPNYSSELNVNALLLGDSALYLCASSLREEWDTGELFFGEGSRLTVL.

In this sample, this clonotype turned up a few times. The rearrangement joins TRBV29-1 to TRBJ2-7; 10 bases line up with TRBD1. Germline lookup yields CDR1 SQVTM and CDR2 ANQGSEA. The ends lost 4 bases at V and 3 bases at J; junction bases unmatched: 3. The CDR3 loop spans 13 amino acids. This chain's CDR3 is CSVVGDRGYEQYF. The CDR3 nucleotides read TGCAGCGTTGTAGGGGACAGGGGCTACGAGCAGTACTTC.

The rearrangement joins TRBV5-1 to TRBJ2-3; TRBD2 might be the D (6 bases). Germline V gene data show CDR1 as SGHRS and CDR2 as YFSETQ. Trimming removed 1 base from V and 0 bases from J, with 12 bases in between. The CDR3 runs to 16 residues. CDR3 coding DNA: TGCGCCAGCAGCTTGATGAGACTAGACAGCACAGATACGCAGTATTTT. This codes for CASSLMRLDSTDTQYF.

This clonotype was detected many times. The J gene is TRBJ2-7, the V gene TRBV5-5, with D unclear. V lost 4 bases and J lost 5, with 16 bases in between. The CDR3 spans 14 residues. Germline CDR1 is SGHKS and CDR2 is YYEKEE (reference sequence). CDR3 sequence (DNA): TGTGCCAGCAGCGCCCTCGTCGCCCTCAACGAGCAGTACTTC. Residues: CASSALVALNEQYF.

J is TRBJ2-5 and V is TRBV20-1; 7 bases line up with TRBD2. CDR1 and CDR2 (germline): DFQATT, SNEGSKA (reference sequence). There are 14 residues in the CDR3. Trimming removed 0 bases from V and 4 bases from J; junction bases left unmatched: 5. The CDR3 loop reads CSARDGGRVETQYF. CDR3 nucleotide sequence: TGCAGTGCTAGAGATGGCGGGAGAGTAGAGACCCAGTACTTC.

This clonotype was picked up a small number of times. The chain carries TRBV19 and TRBJ1-1, with 9 bases that match TRBD1. The CDR3 runs 19 residues. Trimming took 5 bases from V and 0 from J; bases not matched to a gene: 16. Germline V gene data show CDR1 as LNHDA and CDR2 as SQIVND (reference sequence). CDR3 region: CASSEDRGASIRMNTEAFF. CDR3 nucleotides: TGTGCCAGTAGTGAGGACAGGGGCGCCTCTATCAGAATGAACACTGAAGCTTTCTTT.

This clonotype occurred many times. The chain has TRBV14 and TRBJ2-1; D perhaps matches TRBD1 (6 bases). V lost 3 bases to trimming and J lost 9 bases, with 24 bases between them. The CDR3 has 17 amino acids. Per the germline V gene, CDR1 is SGHDN and CDR2 is FVKESK. CDR3 residues: CASSHRLTGKLLAEQFF. The CDR3 DNA is TGTGCCAGCAGCCACCGACTAACAGGGAAGCTATTGGCTGAGCAGTTCTTC. The full variable domain, its missing parts supplied by reference TRBV14 and TRBJ2-1, is EAGVTQFPSHSVIEKGQTVTLRCDPISGHDNLYWYRRVMGKEIKFLLHFVKESKQDESGMPNNRFLAERTGGTYSTLKVQPAELEDSGVYFCASSHRLTGKLLAEQFFGPGTRLTVL.